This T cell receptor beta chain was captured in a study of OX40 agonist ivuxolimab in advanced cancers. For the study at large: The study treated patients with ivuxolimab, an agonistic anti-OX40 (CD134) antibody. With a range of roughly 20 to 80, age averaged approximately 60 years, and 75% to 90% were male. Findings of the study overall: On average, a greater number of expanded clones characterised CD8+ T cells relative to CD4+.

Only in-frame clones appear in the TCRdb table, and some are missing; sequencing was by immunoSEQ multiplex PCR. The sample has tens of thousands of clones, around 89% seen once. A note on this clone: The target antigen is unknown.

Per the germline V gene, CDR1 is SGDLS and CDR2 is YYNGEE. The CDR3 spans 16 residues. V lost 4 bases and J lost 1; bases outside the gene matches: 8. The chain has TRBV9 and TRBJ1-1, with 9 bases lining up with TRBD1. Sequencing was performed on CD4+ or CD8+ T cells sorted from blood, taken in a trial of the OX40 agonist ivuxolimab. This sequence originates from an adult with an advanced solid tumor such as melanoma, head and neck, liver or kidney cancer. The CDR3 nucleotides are TGTGCCAGCAGCACGAGCAGGACAGGGGAGAACACTGAAGCTTTCTTT. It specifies CASSTSRTGENTEAFF.